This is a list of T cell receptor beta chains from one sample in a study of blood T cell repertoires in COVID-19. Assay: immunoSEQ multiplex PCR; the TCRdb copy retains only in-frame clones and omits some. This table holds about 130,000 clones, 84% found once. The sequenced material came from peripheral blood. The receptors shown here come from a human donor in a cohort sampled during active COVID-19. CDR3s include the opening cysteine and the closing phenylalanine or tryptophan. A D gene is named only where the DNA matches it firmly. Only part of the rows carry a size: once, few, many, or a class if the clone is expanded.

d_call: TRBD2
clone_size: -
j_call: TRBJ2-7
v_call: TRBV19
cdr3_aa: CASSLNRGGEQYF
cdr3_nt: TGTGCCAGTAGCCTTAATCGGGGGGGCGAGCAGTACTTC

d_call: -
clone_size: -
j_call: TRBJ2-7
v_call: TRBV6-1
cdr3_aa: CASSEVYVGTIYEQYF
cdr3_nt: TGTGCCAGCAGTGAAGTGTACGTGGGGACAATCTACGAGCAGTACTTC

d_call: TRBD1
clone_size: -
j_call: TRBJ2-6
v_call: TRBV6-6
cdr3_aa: CASSYVGADRNVLTF
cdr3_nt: TGTGCCAGCAGTTACGTGGGAGCGGACAGGAACGTCCTGACTTTC

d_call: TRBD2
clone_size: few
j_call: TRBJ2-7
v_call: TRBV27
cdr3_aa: CASSSPAGGSQYF
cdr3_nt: TGTGCCAGCAGTTCCCCAGCGGGGGGCTCGCAGTACTTC

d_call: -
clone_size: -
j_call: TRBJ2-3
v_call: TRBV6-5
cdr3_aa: CASRIGADTQYF
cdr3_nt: TGTGCCAGCAGGATAGGGGCAGATACGCAGTATTTT

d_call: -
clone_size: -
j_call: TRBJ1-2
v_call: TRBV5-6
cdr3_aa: CASSLDLDGVDGYTF
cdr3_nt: TGTGCCAGCAGCTTAGACCTCGACGGAGTGGATGGCTACACCTTC

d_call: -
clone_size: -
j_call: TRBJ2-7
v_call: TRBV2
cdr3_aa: CASRRTGVSYEQYF
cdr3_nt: TGTGCCAGCAGGAGAACGGGGGTTTCCTACGAGCAGTACTTC

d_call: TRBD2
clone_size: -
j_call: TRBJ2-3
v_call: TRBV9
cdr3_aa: CASSTGTTTSTDTQYF
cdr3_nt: TGTGCCAGCAGTACCGGGACTACTACCTCCACAGATACGCAGTATTTT

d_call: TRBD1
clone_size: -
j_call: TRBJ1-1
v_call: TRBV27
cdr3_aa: CASSRQGGLAEAFF
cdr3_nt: TGTGCCAGCAGCCGACAGGGGGGCTTGGCTGAAGCTTTCTTT

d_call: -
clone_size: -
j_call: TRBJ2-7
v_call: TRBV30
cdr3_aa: CAHKGRGFHEQYF
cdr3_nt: TGTGCCCACAAGGGCAGGGGTTTCCACGAGCAGTACTTC

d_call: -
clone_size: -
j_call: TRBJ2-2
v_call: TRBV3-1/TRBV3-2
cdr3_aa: CASSQGGTNTGELFF
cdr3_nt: TGTGCCAGCAGCCAAGGCGGGACGAACACCGGGGAGCTGTTTTTT

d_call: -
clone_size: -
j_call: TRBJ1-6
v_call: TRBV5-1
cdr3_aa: CASSFSGDSPLHF
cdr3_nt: TGCGCCAGCAGCTTTTCGGGGGATTCACCCCTCCACTTT

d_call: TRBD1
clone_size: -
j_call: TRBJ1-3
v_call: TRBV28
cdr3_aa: CASSSSGTGIGNTIYF
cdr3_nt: TGTGCCAGCAGTTCCTCCGGGACAGGGATAGGAAACACCATATATTTT

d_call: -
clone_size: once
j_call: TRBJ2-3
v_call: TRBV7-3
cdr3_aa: CASSLDRYTDTQYF
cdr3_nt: TGTGCCAGCAGCCTCGACAGGTACACAGATACGCAGTATTTT

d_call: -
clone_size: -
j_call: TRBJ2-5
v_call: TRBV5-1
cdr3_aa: CASSPNGDSRLETQYF
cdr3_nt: TGCGCCAGCAGCCCTAACGGGGACTCCAGGTTGGAGACCCAGTACTTC

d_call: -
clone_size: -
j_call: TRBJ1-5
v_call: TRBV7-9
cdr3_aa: CASSLAQGNQPQHF
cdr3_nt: TGTGCCAGCAGCTTAGCCCAGGGAAATCAGCCCCAGCATTTT

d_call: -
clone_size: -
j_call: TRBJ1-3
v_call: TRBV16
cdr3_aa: CASSQGGGRSSGNTIYF
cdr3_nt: TGTGCCAGCAGCCAGGGAGGCGGACGTAGCTCTGGAAACACCATATATTTT

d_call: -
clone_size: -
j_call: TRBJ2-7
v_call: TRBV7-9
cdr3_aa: CASSPLYGHSYEQYF
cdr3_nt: TGTGCCAGCAGCCCTCTTTATGGGCATAGCTACGAGCAGTACTTC

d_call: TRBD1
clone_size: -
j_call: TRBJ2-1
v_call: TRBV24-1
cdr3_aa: CATSSTGTDSYNEQFF
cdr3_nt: TGTGCCACCAGTTCGACAGGGACGGACTCCTACAATGAGCAGTTCTTC

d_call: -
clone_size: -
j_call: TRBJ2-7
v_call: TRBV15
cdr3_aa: CATSRDPGRKSEQYF
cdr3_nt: TGTGCCACCAGCAGAGATCCAGGGCGAAAGTCCGAGCAGTACTTC

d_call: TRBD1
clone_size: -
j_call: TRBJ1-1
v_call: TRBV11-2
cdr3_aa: CASSLKGTGGRTEAFF
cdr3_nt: TGTGCCAGCAGCTTAAAGGGGACAGGGGGCCGGACTGAAGCTTTCTTT

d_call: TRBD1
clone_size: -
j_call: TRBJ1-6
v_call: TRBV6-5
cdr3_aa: CASSAGTATSPLHF
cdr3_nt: TGTGCCAGCAGCGCCGGGACAGCGACTTCACCCCTCCACTTT

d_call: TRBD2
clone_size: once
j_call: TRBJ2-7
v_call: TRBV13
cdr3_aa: CASSKLAGSASYEQYF
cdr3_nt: TGTGCCAGCAGCAAGTTAGCGGGTAGTGCCTCCTACGAGCAGTACTTC

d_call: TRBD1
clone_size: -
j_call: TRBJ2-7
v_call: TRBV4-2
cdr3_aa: CASSQEPPRTGVYEQYF
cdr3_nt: TGTGCCAGCAGCCAGGAACCCCCTAGGACAGGGGTCTACGAGCAGTACTTC

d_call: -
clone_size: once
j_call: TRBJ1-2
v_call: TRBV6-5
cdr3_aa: CASSYSLRGEGYTF
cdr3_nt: TGTGCCAGCAGTTACTCCTTAAGGGGCGAAGGCTACACCTTC

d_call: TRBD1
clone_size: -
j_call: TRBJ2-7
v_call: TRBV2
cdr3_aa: CASSVRTGPPGEQYF
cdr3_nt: TGTGCCAGCAGCGTCCGGACAGGCCCGCCGGGCGAGCAGTACTTC

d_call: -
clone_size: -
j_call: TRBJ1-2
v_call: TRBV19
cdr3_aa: CASTRGGWGNRDYGYTF
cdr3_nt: TGTGCCAGTACCCGCGGGGGTTGGGGGAATAGGGACTATGGCTACACCTTC

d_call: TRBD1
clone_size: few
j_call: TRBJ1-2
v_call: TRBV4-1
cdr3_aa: CASSQDLLMPGQGLYGYTF
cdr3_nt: TGCGCCAGCAGCCAAGATCTACTCATGCCGGGACAGGGTCTCTATGGCTACACCTTC

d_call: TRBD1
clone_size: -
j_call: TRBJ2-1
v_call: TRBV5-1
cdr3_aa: CASSLKTGADNEQFF
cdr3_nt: TGCGCCAGCAGCTTAAAGACAGGGGCAGACAATGAGCAGTTCTTC

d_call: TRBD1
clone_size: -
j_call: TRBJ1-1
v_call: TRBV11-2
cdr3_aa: CASSLGTGAMNTEAFF
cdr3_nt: TGTGCCAGCAGCTTAGGCACAGGGGCGATGAACACTGAAGCTTTCTTT

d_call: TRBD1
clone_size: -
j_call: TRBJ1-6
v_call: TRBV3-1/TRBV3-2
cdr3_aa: CASSLYRDRGQSPLHF
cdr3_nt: TGTGCCAGCAGCCTATACCGGGACAGGGGTCAATCACCCCTCCACTTT

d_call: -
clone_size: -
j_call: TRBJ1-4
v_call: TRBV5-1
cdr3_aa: CASSSGERGNEKLFF
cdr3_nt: TGCGCCAGCAGCTCAGGGGAGCGGGGCAACGAAAAACTGTTTTTT

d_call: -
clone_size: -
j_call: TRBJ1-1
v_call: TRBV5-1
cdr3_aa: CASSSTGLNTEAFF
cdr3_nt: TGCGCCAGCAGCTCCACAGGGCTGAACACTGAAGCTTTCTTT

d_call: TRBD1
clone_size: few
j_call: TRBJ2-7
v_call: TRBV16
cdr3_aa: CASHQSSPPQGQAEYEQYF
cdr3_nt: TGTGCCAGCCATCAAAGCTCTCCTCCCCAGGGACAGGCCGAGTACGAGCAGTACTTC

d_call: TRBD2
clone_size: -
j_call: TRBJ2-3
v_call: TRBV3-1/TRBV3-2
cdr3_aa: CASSQGSGGATLSTDTQYF
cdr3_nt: TGTGCCAGCAGCCAGGGTAGCGGGGGAGCTACTCTAAGCACAGATACGCAGTATTTT

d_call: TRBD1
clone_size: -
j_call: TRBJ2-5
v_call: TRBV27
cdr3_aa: CASSLSRTGKETQYF
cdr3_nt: TGTGCCAGCAGTTTAAGCCGGACAGGGAAAGAGACCCAGTACTTC

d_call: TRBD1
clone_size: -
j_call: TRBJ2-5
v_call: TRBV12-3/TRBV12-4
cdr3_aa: CALGDSGKAQYF
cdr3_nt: TGTGCCCTGGGGGACAGCGGCAAGGCCCAGTACTTC

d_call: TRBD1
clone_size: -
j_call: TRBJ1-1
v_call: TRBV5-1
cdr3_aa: CASSGTGYAAEAFF
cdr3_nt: TGCGCCAGCAGCGGGACAGGGTATGCGGCTGAAGCTTTCTTT

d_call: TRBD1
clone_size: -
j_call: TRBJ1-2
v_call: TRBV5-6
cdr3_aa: CASRLPGQGGDGYTF
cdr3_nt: TGTGCCAGCAGGTTACCGGGACAGGGGGGCGATGGCTACACCTTC

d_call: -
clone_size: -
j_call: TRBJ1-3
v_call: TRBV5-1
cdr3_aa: CASSLYRGGNTIYF
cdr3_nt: TGCGCCAGCAGCTTGTACCGGGGTGGAAACACCATATATTTT

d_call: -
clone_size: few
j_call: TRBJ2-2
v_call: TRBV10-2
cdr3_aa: CASSTGVDTGELFF
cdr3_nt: TGCGCCAGCAGCACGGGGGTAGACACCGGGGAGCTGTTTTTT

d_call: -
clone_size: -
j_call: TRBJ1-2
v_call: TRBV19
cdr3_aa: CASSMSQYYGYTF
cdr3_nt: TGTGCCAGTAGTATGAGTCAATACTATGGCTACACCTTC

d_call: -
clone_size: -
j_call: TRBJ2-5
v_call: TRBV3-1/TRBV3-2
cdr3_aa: CASSERQGPETQYF
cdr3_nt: TGTGCCAGCAGCGAACGGCAGGGGCCAGAGACCCAGTACTTC

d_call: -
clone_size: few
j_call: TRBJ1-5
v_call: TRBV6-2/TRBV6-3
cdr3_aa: CASSSGDSNQPQHF
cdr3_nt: TGTGCCAGCAGTTCCGGGGATAGCAATCAGCCCCAGCATTTT

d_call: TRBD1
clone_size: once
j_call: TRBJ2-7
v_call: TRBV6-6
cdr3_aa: CASSNPGQGYEQYF
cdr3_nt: TGTGCCAGCAGTAATCCGGGACAGGGATACGAGCAGTACTTC

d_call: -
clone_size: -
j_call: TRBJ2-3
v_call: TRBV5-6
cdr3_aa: CASSLLRLGSDTQYF
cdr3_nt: TGTGCCAGCAGCTTGCTCAGACTAGGCTCAGATACGCAGTATTTT

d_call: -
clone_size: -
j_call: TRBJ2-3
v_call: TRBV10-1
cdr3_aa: CASSERQGLTDTQYF
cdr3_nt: TGCGCCAGCAGTGAGCGGCAGGGCTTGACAGATACGCAGTATTTT

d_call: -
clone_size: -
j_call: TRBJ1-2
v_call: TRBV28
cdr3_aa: CASSLAASNYGYTF
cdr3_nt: TGTGCCAGCAGTTTGGCCGCTTCTAACTATGGCTACACCTTC

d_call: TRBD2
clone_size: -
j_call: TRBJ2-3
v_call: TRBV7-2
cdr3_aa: CASSPWLAGGSTDTQYF
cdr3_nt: TGTGCCAGCAGCCCCTGGCTAGCGGGGGGTTCCACAGATACGCAGTATTTT

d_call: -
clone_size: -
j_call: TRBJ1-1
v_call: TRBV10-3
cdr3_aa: CAISDAGARLDTEAFF
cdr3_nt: TGTGCCATCAGTGATGCGGGGGCTCGGCTTGACACTGAAGCTTTCTTT

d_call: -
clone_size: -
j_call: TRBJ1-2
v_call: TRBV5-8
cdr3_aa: CASSPRLGDNYGYTF
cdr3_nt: TGTGCCAGCAGCCCCAGGTTGGGAGATAACTATGGCTACACCTTC

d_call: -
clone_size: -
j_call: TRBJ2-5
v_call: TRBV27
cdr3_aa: CASSLGRRGGETQYF
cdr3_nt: TGTGCCAGCAGTTTGGGGAGGAGGGGCGGAGAGACCCAGTACTTC

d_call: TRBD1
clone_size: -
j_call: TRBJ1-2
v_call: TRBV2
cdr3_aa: CASSATGVYGYTF
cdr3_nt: TGTGCCAGCAGTGCTACAGGGGTCTATGGCTACACCTTC